This TCR beta chain was sequenced for a study of post-analysis software for immune sequencing data. Across the study: Relapsing-remitting, secondary progressive and progressive-relapsing multiple sclerosis were all included among the disease courses.

As to this clonotype: Its antigen is still unknown. Its ends do not fully match the called genes, so a read error is possible.

Per the germline V gene, CDR1 is SGHRS and CDR2 is YFSETQ. CDR3 length equals 13 residues. Each TCR beta cDNA library carried unique molecular identifiers. The yield from roughly 1 to 10 million T cells was around 500,000 cDNA molecules in total. TCRdb reprocessed the PCR reads via MiXCR and lists one record per CDR3 protein. Of fewer than 850,000 distinct CDR3 sequences in the sample, 25% to 30% were seen once. Whole-study results and caveats: The study found significantly lower normalized Chao1 diversity in multiple sclerosis patients than in controls. Five or six TRBV segments, TRBV5-6, TRBV5-1 and TRBV20-1 among them, were found more frequent in patients than controls. Same-batch samples co-clustered strongly by F measure.

V usage is TRBV5-1 and J usage is TRBJ1-1; unclear D gene. Sequencing was performed on blood. The TCR sequence derives from a girl between 10 and 17 years old with multiple sclerosis. This CDR3 reads CASSLVTNTEAFF. The CDR3 DNA sequence: TGTGCCAGCAGCTTAGTCACCAACACTGAAGCTTTCTTT.